This T cell receptor (beta chain) appears in the sequencing data of a study of CD8+ T cells in alopecia areata. Whole-study context: The study gave treated patients oral tofacitinib at 5 to 10 mg twice daily.

Looked up from germline, CDR1 is SEHNR and CDR2 is FQNEAQ (reference sequence). V dropped 5 bases and J dropped 5 bases, with 16 bases sitting between them. CDR3 length: 14 residues. Sequencing relied on a cDNA template that was reverse transcribed from extracted RNA. Only in-frame clones appear in the TCRdb table, and some are missing; sequencing was by immunoSEQ multiplex PCR. Of tens of thousands of clones in the sample, approximately 60% were seen once. For this clone: Its cognate antigen is unknown.

Notes on the study in general: Scalp samples also yield sequences of resident alphabeta T cells from normal skin. In patients, TCRs were shared less clearly than in mice, and HLA may possibly be involved. Clonality in lesional scalp, especially alopecia totalis/universalis, exceeded that of normal scalp.

The receptor's source is a human donor with alopecia areata. The V and J genes are TRBV7-9 and TRBJ2-7; no firm D call. The sequenced sample was CD8+ T cells sorted from blood, obtained at week 0. The CDR3 reads CASSPDVQMDEQYF. In DNA form, the CDR3 reads TGTGCCAGCAGCCCCGACGTACAGATGGACGAGCAGTACTTC. Complete variable domain (other parts from reference TRBV7-9 and TRBJ2-7): DTGVSQNPRHKITKRGQNVTFRCDPISEHNRLYWYRQTLGQGPEFLTYFQNEAQLEKSRLLSDRFSAERPKGSFSTLEIQRTEQGDSAMYLCASSPDVQMDEQYFGPGTRLTVT.